Described below is a single T cell receptor (beta chain) sequence and its context. Its antigen is unknown. Patients with autoimmune history or systemic immunosuppression were excluded. Drawing of blood for sampling happened at baseline, at cycle 4 day 1, and at cycle 7 day 1. The sample originates from a study of OX40 agonist ivuxolimab in advanced cancers. Study summary: One hepatocellular carcinoma and a couple of cutaneous melanoma patients partially responded.

Germline CDR1 and CDR2: MNHNY and SVGAGI (reference sequence). V was trimmed by 2 bases and J by 4 bases, leaving 15 bases between them. This CDR3 contains 16 residues. The table came from immunoSEQ multiplex PCR; TCRdb's copy has only in-frame clones and leaves some out. Of 60,000 to 75,000 clones detected, about 91% appear once; the ten largest clones hold 4% to 5%. General study results and limits: In the 0.1 to 3.0 mg/kg range, CD4+ and CD8+ blood T cells had expanded clonally by week 6.

Sequenced here: CD4+ or CD8+ T cells sorted from blood, sampled in a trial of the OX40 agonist ivuxolimab. The clonotype originates from an adult with an advanced solid tumor such as melanoma, head and neck, liver or kidney cancer. This rearrangement joins TRBV6-6 to TRBJ1-3; D is perhaps TRBD1 (6 bases). The CDR3 DNA sequence: TGTGCCAGCAGTTACGCCACCGAGGGGACAGGAAACACCATATATTTT. As protein: CASSYATEGTGNTIYF.